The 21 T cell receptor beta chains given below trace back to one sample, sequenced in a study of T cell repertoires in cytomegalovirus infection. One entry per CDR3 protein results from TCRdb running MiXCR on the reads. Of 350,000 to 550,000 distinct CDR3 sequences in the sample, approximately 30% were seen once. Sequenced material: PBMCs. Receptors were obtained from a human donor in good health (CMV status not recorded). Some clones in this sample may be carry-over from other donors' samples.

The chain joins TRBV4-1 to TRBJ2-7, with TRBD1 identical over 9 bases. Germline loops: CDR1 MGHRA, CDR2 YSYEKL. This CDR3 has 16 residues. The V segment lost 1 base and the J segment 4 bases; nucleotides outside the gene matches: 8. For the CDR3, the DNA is TGCGCCAGCAGCCAAGTGGCCGTGGACAGGGGTTACGAGCAGTACTTC. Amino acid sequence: CASSQVAVDRGYEQYF.

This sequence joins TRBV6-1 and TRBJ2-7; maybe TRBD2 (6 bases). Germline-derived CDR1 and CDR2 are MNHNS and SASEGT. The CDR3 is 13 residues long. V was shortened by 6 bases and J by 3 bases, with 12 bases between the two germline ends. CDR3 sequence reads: CASREGHNYEQYF. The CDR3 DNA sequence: TGTGCCAGCAGGGAGGGGCACAACTACGAGCAGTACTTC.

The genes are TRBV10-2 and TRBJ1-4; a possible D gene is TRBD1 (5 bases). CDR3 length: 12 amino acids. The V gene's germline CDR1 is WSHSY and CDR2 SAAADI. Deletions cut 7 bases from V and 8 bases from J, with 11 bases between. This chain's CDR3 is CASKAEGEKLFF. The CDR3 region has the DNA TGCGCCAGCAAGGCCGAGGGGGAAAAACTGTTTTTT.

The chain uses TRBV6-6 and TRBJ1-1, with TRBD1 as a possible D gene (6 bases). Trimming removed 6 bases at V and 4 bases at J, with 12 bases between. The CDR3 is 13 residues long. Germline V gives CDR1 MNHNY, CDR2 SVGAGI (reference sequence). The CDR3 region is CASRTGGATEAFF. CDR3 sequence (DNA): TGTGCCAGCAGGACAGGCGGTGCCACTGAAGCTTTCTTT.

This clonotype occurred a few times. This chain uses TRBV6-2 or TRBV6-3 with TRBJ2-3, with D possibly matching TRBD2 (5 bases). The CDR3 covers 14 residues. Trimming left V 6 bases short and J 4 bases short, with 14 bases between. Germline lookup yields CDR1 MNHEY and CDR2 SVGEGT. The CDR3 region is CASSRPGTSDTQYF. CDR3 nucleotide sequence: TGTGCCAGCAGCCGGCCGGGAACCTCAGATACGCAGTATTTT.

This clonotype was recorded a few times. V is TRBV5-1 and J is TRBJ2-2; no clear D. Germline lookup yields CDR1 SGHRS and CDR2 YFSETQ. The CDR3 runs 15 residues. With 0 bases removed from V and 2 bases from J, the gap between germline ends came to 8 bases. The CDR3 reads CASSLGSLNTGELFF. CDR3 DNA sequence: TGCGCCAGCAGCTTGGGTAGCTTAAACACCGGGGAGCTGTTTTTT.

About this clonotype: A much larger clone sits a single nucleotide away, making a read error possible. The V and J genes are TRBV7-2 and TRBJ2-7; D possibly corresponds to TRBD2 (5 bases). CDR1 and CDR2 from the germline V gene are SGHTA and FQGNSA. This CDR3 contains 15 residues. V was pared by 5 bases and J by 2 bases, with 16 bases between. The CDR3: CASSKFGPSTYEQYF. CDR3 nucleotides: TGTGCCAGCAGCAAATTCGGACCTAGCACCTACGAGCAGTACTTC.

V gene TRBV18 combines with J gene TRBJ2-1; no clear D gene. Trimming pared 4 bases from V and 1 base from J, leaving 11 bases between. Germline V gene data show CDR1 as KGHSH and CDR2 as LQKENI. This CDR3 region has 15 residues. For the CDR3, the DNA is TGTGCCAGCTCACGATCCCCAATTTCCTACAATGAGCAGTTCTTC. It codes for CASSRSPISYNEQFF. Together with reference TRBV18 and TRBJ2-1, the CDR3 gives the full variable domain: NAGVMQNPRHLVRRRGQEARLRCSPMKGHSHVYWYRQLPEEGLKFMVYLQKENIIDESGMPKERFSAEFPKEGPSILRIQQVVRGDSAAYFCASSRSPISYNEQFFGPGTRLTVL.

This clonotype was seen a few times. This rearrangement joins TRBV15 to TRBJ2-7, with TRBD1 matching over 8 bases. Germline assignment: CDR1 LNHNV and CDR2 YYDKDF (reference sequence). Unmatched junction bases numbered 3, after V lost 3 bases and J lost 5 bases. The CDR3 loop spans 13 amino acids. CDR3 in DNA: TGTGCCACCAGCAGGGACAGGGACCACGAGCAGTACTTC. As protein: CATSRDRDHEQYF.

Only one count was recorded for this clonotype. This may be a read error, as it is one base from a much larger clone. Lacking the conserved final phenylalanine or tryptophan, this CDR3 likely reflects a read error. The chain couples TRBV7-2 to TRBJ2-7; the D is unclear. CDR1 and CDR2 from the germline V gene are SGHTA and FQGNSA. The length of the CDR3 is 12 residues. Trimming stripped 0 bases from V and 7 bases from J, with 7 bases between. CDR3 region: CASSLALWEQYC. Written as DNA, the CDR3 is TGTGCCAGCAGCTTAGCGTTGTGGGAGCAGTACTGC.

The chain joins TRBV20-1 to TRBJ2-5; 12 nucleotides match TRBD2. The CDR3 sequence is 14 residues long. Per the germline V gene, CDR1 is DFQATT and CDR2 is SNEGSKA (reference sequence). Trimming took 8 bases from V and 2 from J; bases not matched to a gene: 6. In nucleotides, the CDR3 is TGCAGTTCCAAGCTAGCGGGGGGGCAAGAGACCCAGTACTTC. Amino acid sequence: CSSKLAGGQETQYF.

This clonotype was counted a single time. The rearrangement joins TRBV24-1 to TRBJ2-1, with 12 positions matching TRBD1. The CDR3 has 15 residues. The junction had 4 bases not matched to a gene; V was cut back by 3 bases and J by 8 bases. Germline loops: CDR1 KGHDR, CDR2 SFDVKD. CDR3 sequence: CATSDPGQGAYEQFF. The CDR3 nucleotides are TGTGCCACCAGTGATCCGGGACAGGGGGCGTATGAGCAGTTCTTC.

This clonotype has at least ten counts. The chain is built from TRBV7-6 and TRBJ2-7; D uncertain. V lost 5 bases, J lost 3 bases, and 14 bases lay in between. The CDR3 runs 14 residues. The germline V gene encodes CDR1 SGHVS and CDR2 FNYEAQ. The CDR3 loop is CASSPETGIYEQYF. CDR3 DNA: TGTGCCAGCAGCCCCGAGACGGGCATCTACGAGCAGTACTTC. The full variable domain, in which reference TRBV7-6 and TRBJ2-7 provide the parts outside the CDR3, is GAGVSQSPRYKVTKRGQDVALRCDPISGHVSLYWYRQALGQGPEFLTYFNYEAQQDKSGLPNDRFSAERPEGSISTLTIQRTEQRDSAMYRCASSPETGIYEQYFGPGTRLTVT.

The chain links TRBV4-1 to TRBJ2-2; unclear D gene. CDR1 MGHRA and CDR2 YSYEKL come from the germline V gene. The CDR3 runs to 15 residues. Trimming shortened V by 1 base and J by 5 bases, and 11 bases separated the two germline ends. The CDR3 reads CASSQGRLGTGELFF. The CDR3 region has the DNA TGCGCCAGCAGCCAAGGCCGTTTAGGGACCGGGGAGCTGTTTTTT.

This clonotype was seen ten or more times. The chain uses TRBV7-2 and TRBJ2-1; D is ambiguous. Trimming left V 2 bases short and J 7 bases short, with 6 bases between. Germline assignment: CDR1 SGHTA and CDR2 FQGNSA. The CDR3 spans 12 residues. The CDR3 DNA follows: TGTGCCAGCAGCTTATACCGGAATGAGCAGTTCTTC. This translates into CASSLYRNEQFF.

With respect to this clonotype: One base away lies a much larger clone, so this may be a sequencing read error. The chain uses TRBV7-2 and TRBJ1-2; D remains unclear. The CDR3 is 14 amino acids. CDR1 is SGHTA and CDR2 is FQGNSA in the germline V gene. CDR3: CASSLWPTNYGYPF. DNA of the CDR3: TGTGCCAGCAGCTTATGGCCAACTAACTATGGCTACCCCTTC. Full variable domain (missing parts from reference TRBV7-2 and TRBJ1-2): GAGVSQSPSNKVTEKGKDVELRCDPISGHTALYWYRQSLGQGLEFLIYFQGNSAPDKSGLPSDRFSAERTGGSVSTLTIQRTQQEDSAVYLCASSLWPTNYGYPFGSGTRLTVV.

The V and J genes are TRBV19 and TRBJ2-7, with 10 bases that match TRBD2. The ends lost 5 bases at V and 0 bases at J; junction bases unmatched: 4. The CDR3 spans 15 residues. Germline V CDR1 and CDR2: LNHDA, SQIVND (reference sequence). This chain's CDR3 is CASSEKRGGSYEQYF. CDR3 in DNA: TGTGCCAGTAGTGAGAAGCGGGGGGGCTCCTACGAGCAGTACTTC.

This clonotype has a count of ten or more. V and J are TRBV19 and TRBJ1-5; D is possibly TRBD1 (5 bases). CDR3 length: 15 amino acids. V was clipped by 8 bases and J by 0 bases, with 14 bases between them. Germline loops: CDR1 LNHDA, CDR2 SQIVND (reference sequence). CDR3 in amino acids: CASLPSGPSNQPQHF. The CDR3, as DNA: TGTGCCAGTCTTCCCTCAGGGCCTAGCAATCAGCCCCAGCATTTT.

CDR3 protein: CASGLAGGAGGNEAFF. The CDR3 bases are TGTGCTAGTGGTTTGGCGGGAGGGGCAGGTGGAAATGAAGCTTTCTTT. The chain employs TRBV12-5 and TRBJ1-1; D is possibly TRBD1 (5 bases). This CDR3 has 16 amino acids. Trimming took 1 base from V and 7 from J, leaving 19 bases between them. From germline, CDR1 is LGHNT and CDR2 FRNRAP.

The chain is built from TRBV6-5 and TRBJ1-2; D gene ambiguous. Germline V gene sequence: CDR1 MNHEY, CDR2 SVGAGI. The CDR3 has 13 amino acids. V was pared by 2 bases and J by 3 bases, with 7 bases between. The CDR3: CASSYGLYYGYTF. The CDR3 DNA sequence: TGTGCCAGCAGTTACGGCCTGTACTATGGCTACACCTTC.

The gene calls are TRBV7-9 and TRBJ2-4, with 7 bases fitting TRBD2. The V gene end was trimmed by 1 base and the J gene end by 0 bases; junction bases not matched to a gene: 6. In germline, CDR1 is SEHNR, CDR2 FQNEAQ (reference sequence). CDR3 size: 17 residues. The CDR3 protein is CASSLGGLQLAKNIQYF. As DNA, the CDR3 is TGTGCCAGCAGCTTAGGGGGACTACAGCTAGCCAAAAACATTCAGTACTTC.